These 21 T cell receptor beta chains came from one sample sequenced in a study of PD-1 blockade in classical Hodgkin lymphoma. The patients all showed relapse after autologous stem cell transplantation, while their brentuximab vedotin exposure varied. Assay: immunoSEQ multiplex PCR; the TCRdb copy retains only in-frame clones and omits some. The sample consists of roughly 25,000 clones, roughly 86% of them appearing once. The sample in question was peripheral blood mononuclear cells (PBMCs), obtained before the second cycle of nivolumab. These receptors originate from a human donor with classical Hodgkin lymphoma.

V and J are TRBV20-1 and TRBJ2-5, with TRBD2 matching over 9 bases. There are 11 residues in the CDR3. CDR1 is DFQATT, CDR2 SNEGSKA, per germline (reference sequence). CDR3 sequence reads: CRARGGGTQYF. The CDR3 nucleotides are TGCAGGGCGCGGGGGGGCGGGACCCAGTACTTC.

The chain employs TRBV15 and TRBJ2-1, with D perhaps given as TRBD1 or TRBD2 (6 bases each). The CDR3 has 16 amino acids. With 0 bases removed from V and 8 bases from J, the gap between germline ends came to 17 bases. CDR1 LNHNV and CDR2 YYDKDF come from the germline V gene (reference sequence). The CDR3 bases are TGTGCCACCAGCAGAGAGGGGGCGGATGGGGGGTATGAGCAGTTCTTC. It encodes CATSREGADGGYEQFF.

The V call is TRBV12-5, the J call TRBJ1-5; tentatively, D is TRBD1 (6 bases). This CDR3 spans 16 amino acids. Trimming took 4 bases from V and 5 from J, leaving 18 bases between them. Germline V gene data show CDR1 as LGHNT and CDR2 as FRNRAP. The CDR3 nucleotides read TGTGCTAGTGGTTCCACAGGGAGGGGGGTCCATCAGCCCCAGCATTTT. It is translated as CASGSTGRGVHQPQHF.

V usage is TRBV21-1 and J usage is TRBJ2-1; the D call of TRBD1 is as the table states it, not checked on the DNA. TRBV21-1 is a documented pseudogene. CDR3 length equals 20 residues. The CDR3 DNA sequence: TGTGCCAGCAGTGTACTAGGACAGGGGCGTACCCAGAGCTCCTACAATGAGCAGTTCTTC. Amino acids: CASSVLGQGRTQSSYNEQFF.

V is TRBV10-3 and J is TRBJ1-5; D call uncertain. The CDR3 covers 14 residues. The V and J ends lost 4 bases and 4 bases respectively, with 11 bases between them. CDR1 is ENHRY, CDR2 SYGVKD, per germline. In nucleotides, the CDR3 is TGTGCCATCAGTGTCGGGAAATCGAATCAGCCCCAGCATTTT. It codes for CAISVGKSNQPQHF.

This chain joins TRBV19 and TRBJ1-2; 9 positions match TRBD1. The CDR3 extends over 15 amino acids. J lost 2 bases, V lost 3 bases, and 4 bases had no gene match. Per germline, CDR1 LNHDA and CDR2 SQIVND (reference sequence). As DNA, the CDR3 is TGTGCCAGTAGTATGGGTACAGGGGGCAACTATGGCTACACCTTC. Amino acids: CASSMGTGGNYGYTF.

This clone has just one count. V gene TRBV7-2 combines with J gene TRBJ1-1; no reliable D call. Germline V gene data show CDR1 as SGHTA and CDR2 as FQGNSA. The CDR3 has 15 amino acids. V gave up 3 bases and J gave up 6 bases, with 17 bases separating them. The CDR3 DNA reads as TGTGCCAGCAGCTTCAACGGCCGGGAATCAGCTGAAGCTTTCTTT. It encodes CASSFNGRESAEAFF.

The chain recombines TRBV7-8 with TRBJ1-1; D is ambiguous. CDR3 length equals 15 residues. V was clipped by 7 bases and J by 5 bases, with 20 bases between them. From germline, CDR1 is SGHVS and CDR2 FQNEAQ. The CDR3 here is CASIQEPGGKTEAFF. CDR3 sequence (DNA): TGTGCCAGCATCCAGGAGCCGGGCGGGAAGACTGAAGCTTTCTTT.

Here the CDR3 DNA reads TGTGCCAGCAGCGGACAGCGCAATCAGCCCCAGCATTTT. Its protein is CASSGQRNQPQHF. This chain uses TRBV6-5 with TRBJ1-5, with D possibly TRBD1 on 6 matching bases. The germline gives CDR1 MNHEY, CDR2 SVGAGI. Trimming took off 6 bases at V and 2 bases at J, with 8 bases between the two ends. The CDR3 loop spans 13 amino acids.

By share, this clone ranks as medium-sized. The junction departs from germline at one end; a sequencing error may be responsible. This chain links TRBV5-6 with TRBJ1-4, with 7 positions matching TRBD1. The germline gives CDR1 SGHDT, CDR2 YYEEEE. The CDR3 contains 15 residues. CDR3 sequence reads: CASSLERGPKEKLFF. CDR3 coding DNA: TGTGCCAGCAGCTTGGAGAGGGGGCCTAAAGAAAAACTGTTTTTT.

The rearrangement links TRBV6-5 to TRBJ1-4; D gene unclear. Germline CDR1 MNHEY, CDR2 SVGAGI. This CDR3 spans 10 amino acids. Trimming took off 2 bases at V and 12 bases at J, with 4 bases between the two ends. Here the CDR3 DNA reads TGTGCCAGCAGTTACAGTGAACTGTTTTTT. Protein: CASSYSELFF.

This rearrangement joins TRBV9 to TRBJ2-2; tentatively, D is TRBD1 (6 bases). Germline V lookup: CDR1 SGDLS, CDR2 YYNGEE. Trimming removed 4 bases from V and 1 base from J, with 17 bases in between. This CDR3 is built from 17 residues. The chain's CDR3 is CASSPSSRGKNTGELFF. In DNA, the CDR3 is TGTGCCAGCAGCCCCTCGAGCAGGGGAAAGAACACCGGGGAGCTGTTTTTT. Drawing the rest from reference TRBV9 and TRBJ2-2, the complete variable domain is DSGVTQTPKHLITATGQRVTLRCSPRSGDLSVYWYQQSLDQGLQFLIQYYNGEERAKGNILERFSAQQFPDLHSELNLSSLELGDSALYFCASSPSSRGKNTGELFFGEGSRLTVL.

The gene calls are TRBV5-4 and TRBJ2-1; tentatively, D is TRBD1 or TRBD2 (5 bases each). CDR3 length: 15 amino acids. V was clipped by 4 bases and J by 1 base, with 12 bases between them. CDR1 is SGHNT and CDR2 is YYREEE in the germline V gene (reference sequence). The CDR3 bases are TGTGCCAGCAGCGCCGGGACGGTATCCTACAATGAGCAGTTCTTC. Encoded protein: CASSAGTVSYNEQFF.

This clone was counted only a few times. The chain carries TRBV7-2 and TRBJ2-7; D may match TRBD1 or TRBD2 (5 bases each). The CDR3 contains 13 residues. CDR1 SGHTA and CDR2 FQGNSA come from the germline V gene. The ends were cut back, 4 bases at V and 4 bases at J, with 11 bases in the middle. The CDR3 nucleotides read TGTGCCAGCAGCTACCGGGACGGATACGAGCAGTACTTC. Translating it yields CASSYRDGYEQYF.

The chain couples TRBV6-5 to TRBJ1-5; tentatively, D is TRBD1 (6 bases). CDR3 size: 14 residues. Germline V CDR1 and CDR2: MNHEY, SVGAGI. Trimming left V 2 bases short and J 4 bases short, with 9 bases between. CDR3 protein: CASSYIGGNQPQHF. CDR3 nucleotides: TGTGCCAGCAGTTACATAGGGGGGAATCAGCCCCAGCATTTT.

V usage is TRBV19 and J usage is TRBJ1-1; maybe TRBD1 (5 bases). Trimming took 1 base from V and 4 from J, leaving 13 bases between them. This CDR3 has 15 amino acids. The germline V gene encodes CDR1 LNHDA and CDR2 SQIVND (reference sequence). CDR3 residues: CASSIASPRGTEAFF. The CDR3 nucleotides are TGTGCCAGTAGTATAGCCAGCCCGAGGGGCACTGAAGCTTTCTTT.

The V and J genes are TRBV4-1 and TRBJ1-2; D remains unclear. The CDR3 runs to 13 residues. Germline V lookup: CDR1 MGHRA, CDR2 YSYEKL. Trimming shortened V by 6 bases and J by 0 bases, and 8 bases separated the two germline ends. CDR3 amino acids: CASSGGTNYGYTF. CDR3 nucleotides: TGCGCCAGCAGTGGTGGCACTAACTATGGCTACACCTTC.

The CDR3 sequence: CAISRDRGSSETQYF. The CDR3 DNA reads TGTGCCATCAGTAGGGACAGGGGGAGTAGTGAGACCCAGTACTTC. V usage is TRBV10-3 and J usage is TRBJ2-5; TRBD1 matches at 11 bases. This CDR3 has 15 residues. The V and J ends lost 5 bases and 5 bases, in that order; junction bases with no gene match: 7. CDR1 ENHRY and CDR2 SYGVKD come from the germline V gene.

This clone came up once. The chain uses TRBV6-5 and TRBJ1-5; 7 bases agree with TRBD1. The CDR3 spans 11 residues. V was pared by 5 bases and J by 10 bases, with 2 bases of the junction left unmatched. CDR1 and CDR2 (germline): MNHEY, SVGAGI. The CDR3, as DNA: TGTGCCAGCAGTCAGGGGGATCCCCAGCATTTT. This encodes CASSQGDPQHF.

This clone is labeled as large (0.1 to 1%). This sequence joins TRBV6-4 and TRBJ2-2; D is undetermined. Germline-derived CDR1 and CDR2 are MRHNA and SNTAGT. Trimming removed 3 bases at V and 3 bases at J, with 8 bases between. The CDR3 is made up of 14 amino acids. The CDR3 is CASSESGDTGELFF. CDR3 in DNA: TGTGCCAGCAGTGAATCTGGCGACACCGGGGAGCTGTTTTTT.

The J gene is TRBJ1-2, the V gene TRBV7-9; TRBD1 agrees at 10 bases. The CDR3 loop spans 14 amino acids. Per germline, CDR1 SEHNR and CDR2 FQNEAQ (reference sequence). The V and J ends lost 4 bases and 6 bases, in that order; junction bases with no gene match: 5. The CDR3 bases are TGTGCCAGCAGCTCTTCCGGGACAGGGGATGGCTACACCTTC. It yields the protein CASSSSGTGDGYTF.